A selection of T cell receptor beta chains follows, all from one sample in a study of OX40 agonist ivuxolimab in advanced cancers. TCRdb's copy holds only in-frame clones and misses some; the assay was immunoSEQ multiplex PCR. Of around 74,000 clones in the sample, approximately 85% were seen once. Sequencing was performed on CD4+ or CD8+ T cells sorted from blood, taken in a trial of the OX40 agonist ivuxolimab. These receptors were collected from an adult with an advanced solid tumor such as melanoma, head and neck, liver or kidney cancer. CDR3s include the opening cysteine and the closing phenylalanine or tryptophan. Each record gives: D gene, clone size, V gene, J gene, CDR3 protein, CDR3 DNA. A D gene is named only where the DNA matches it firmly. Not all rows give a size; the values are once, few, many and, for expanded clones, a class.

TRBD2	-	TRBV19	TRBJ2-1	CASSPGLAGVNEQFF	TGTGCCAGTAGCCCGGGACTAGCGGGAGTAAATGAGCAGTTCTTC
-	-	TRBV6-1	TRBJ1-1	CASSEIGTEAFF	TGTGCCAGCAGTGAAATCGGCACTGAAGCTTTCTTT
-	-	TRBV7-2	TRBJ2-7	CASSLDHSGEQYF	TGTGCCAGCAGCTTAGACCATTCGGGCGAGCAGTACTTC
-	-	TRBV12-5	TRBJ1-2	CASGLMGRDGYTF	TGTGCTAGTGGTTTAATGGGGCGCGATGGCTACACCTTC
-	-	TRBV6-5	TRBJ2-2	CASSPTEYPELFF	TGTGCCAGCAGCCCAACAGAGTACCCGGAGCTGTTTTTT
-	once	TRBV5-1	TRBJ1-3	CASRPPGFGNTIYF	TGCGCCAGCAGGCCCCCAGGGTTTGGAAACACCATATATTTT
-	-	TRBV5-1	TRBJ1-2	CASSLRPPGGSGYTF	TGCGCCAGCAGCTTGAGGCCTCCCGGCGGGAGTGGCTACACCTTC
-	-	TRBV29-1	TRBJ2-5	CSASLGQSRGTQYF	TGCAGCGCTTCCCTAGGACAGTCCCGAGGGACCCAGTACTTC
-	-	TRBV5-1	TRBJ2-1	CASRLTGNVYNEQFF	TGCGCCAGCAGACTAACAGGGAATGTCTACAATGAGCAGTTCTTC
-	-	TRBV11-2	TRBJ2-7	CASGLFSYEQYF	TGTGCCAGCGGGCTCTTTTCCTACGAGCAGTACTTC
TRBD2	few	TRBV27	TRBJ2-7	CASSSGTSGYEQYF	TGTGCCAGCAGTTCCGGGACTAGCGGTTACGAGCAGTACTTC
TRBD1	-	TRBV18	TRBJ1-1	CASSPGTGAEAFF	TGTGCCAGCTCACCTGGGACAGGGGCTGAAGCTTTCTTT
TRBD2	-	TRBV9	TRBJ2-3	CASSGLAGGLADTQYF	TGTGCCAGCAGCGGGCTAGCGGGAGGGCTCGCAGATACGCAGTATTTT
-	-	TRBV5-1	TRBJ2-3	CASSSTDTLSTDTQYF	TGCGCCAGCAGCTCGACTGATACACTTAGCACAGATACGCAGTATTTT
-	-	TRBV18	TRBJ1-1	CASSPQGSMNTEAFF	TGTGCCAGCTCACCACAAGGCAGCATGAACACTGAAGCTTTCTTT
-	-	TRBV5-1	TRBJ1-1	CASSLEVGSGWNTEAFF	TGCGCCAGCAGCTTGGAAGTAGGATCGGGGTGGAACACTGAAGCTTTCTTT
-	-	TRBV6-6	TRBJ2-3	CASTDEGYTQYF	TGTGCCAGCACTGACGAGGGGTATACGCAGTATTTT
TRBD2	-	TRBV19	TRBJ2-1	CASSIGGTSGIDEQFF	TGTGCCAGTAGTATAGGGGGGACTAGCGGTATCGATGAGCAGTTCTTC
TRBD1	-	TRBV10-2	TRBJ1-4	CASSERGREKLFF	TGCGCCAGCAGTGAAAGGGGGCGGGAAAAACTGTTTTTT
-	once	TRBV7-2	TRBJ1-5	CASSSPSGRSNQPQHF	TGTGCCAGCAGCTCCCCCTCGGGACGGTCCAATCAGCCCCAGCATTTT
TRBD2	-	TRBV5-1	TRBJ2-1	CASSRIPTSSHNEQFF	TGCGCCAGCAGCCGGATTCCGACTAGCTCCCACAATGAGCAGTTCTTC
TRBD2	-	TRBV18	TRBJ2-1	CASSPAAGGLYNEQFF	TGTGCCAGCTCACCGGCAGCGGGAGGGCTCTACAATGAGCAGTTCTTC
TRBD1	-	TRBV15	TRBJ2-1	CATSRDPQGLGDEQFF	TGTGCCACCAGCAGAGATCCACAGGGGCTGGGTGATGAGCAGTTCTTC
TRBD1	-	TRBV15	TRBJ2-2	CATSRDLGQKTGELFF	TGTGCCACCAGCAGAGATCTGGGACAGAAGACCGGGGAGCTGTTTTTT
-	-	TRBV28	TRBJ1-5	CASSLGGAKNQPQHF	TGTGCCAGCAGTTTGGGTGGGGCGAAAAATCAGCCCCAGCATTTT
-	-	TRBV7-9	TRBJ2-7	CASSLGGSDEQYF	TGTGCCAGCAGCTTAGGGGGTTCTGACGAGCAGTACTTC
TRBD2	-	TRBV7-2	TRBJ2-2	CASSTAGGLYTGELFF	TGTGCCAGCAGTACAGCGGGGGGCTTGTACACCGGGGAGCTGTTTTTT
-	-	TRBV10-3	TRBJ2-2	CATSERQANTGELFF	TGTGCCACCTCCGAAAGACAGGCAAACACCGGGGAGCTGTTTTTT
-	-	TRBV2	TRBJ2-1	CASSERGASSYNEQFF	TGTGCCAGCAGTGAACGCGGGGCGAGCTCCTACAATGAGCAGTTCTTC
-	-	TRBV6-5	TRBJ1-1	CASSYGKIANTEAFF	TGTGCCAGCAGTTACGGGAAGATCGCGAACACTGAAGCTTTCTTT
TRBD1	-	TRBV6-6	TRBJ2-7	CASSRQGYEQYF	TGTGCCAGCAGTCGACAGGGCTACGAGCAGTACTTC
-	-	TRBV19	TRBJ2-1	CASSIISGSSYNEQFF	TGTGCCAGTAGTATAATCAGCGGTTCCTCCTACAATGAGCAGTTCTTC
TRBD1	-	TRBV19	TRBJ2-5	CASSGGQGTETQYF	TGTGCCAGTAGTGGTGGACAGGGGACAGAGACCCAGTACTTC
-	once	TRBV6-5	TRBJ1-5	CASRPPGRGNQPQHF	TGTGCCAGCAGACCTCCGGGACGTGGGAATCAGCCCCAGCATTTT
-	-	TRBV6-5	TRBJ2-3	CASSYLPSGSTDTQYF	TGTGCCAGCAGTTACCTGCCCAGCGGGAGCACAGATACGCAGTATTTT
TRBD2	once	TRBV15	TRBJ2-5	CATSREGEGWETQYF	TGTGCCACCAGCAGAGAGGGGGAGGGCTGGGAGACCCAGTACTTC
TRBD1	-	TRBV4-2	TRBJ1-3	CASSQALLGQGSGNTIYF	TGTGCCAGCAGCCAAGCTTTATTAGGACAGGGGAGTGGAAACACCATATATTTT
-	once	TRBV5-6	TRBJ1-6	CASSWGSSYNSPLHF	TGTGCCAGCAGCTGGGGAAGCTCCTATAATTCACCCCTCCACTTT
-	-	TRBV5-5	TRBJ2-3	CASSFVHPTQYF	TGTGCCAGCAGCTTCGTGCACCCTACGCAGTATTTT
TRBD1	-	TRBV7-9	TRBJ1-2	CASSPGGANYGYTF	TGTGCCAGCAGCCCAGGGGGAGCTAACTATGGCTACACCTTC
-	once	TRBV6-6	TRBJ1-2	CASSLTPNYGYTF	TGTGCCAGCAGTTTGACTCCGAACTATGGCTACACCTTC
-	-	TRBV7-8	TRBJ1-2	CASSSTGLNYGYTF	TGTGCCAGCAGCTCCACAGGGCTTAACTATGGCTACACCTTC